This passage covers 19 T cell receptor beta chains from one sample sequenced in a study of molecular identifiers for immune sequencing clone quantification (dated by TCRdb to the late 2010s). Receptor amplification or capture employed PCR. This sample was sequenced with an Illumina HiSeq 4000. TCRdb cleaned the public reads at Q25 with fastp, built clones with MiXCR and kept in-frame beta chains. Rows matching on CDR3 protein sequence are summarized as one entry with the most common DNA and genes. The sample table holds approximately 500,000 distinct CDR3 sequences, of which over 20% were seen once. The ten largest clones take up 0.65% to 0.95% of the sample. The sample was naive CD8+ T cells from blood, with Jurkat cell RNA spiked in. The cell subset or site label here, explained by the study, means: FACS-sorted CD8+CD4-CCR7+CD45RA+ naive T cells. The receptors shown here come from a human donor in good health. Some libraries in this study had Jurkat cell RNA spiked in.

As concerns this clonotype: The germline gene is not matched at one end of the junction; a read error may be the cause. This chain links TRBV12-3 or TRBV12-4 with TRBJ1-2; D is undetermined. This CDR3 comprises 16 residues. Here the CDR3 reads CAGSFGFSPANYGYTF. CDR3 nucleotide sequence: TGTGCCGGCAGTTTTGGGTTTAGTCCCGCGAACTATGGCTACACCTTC.

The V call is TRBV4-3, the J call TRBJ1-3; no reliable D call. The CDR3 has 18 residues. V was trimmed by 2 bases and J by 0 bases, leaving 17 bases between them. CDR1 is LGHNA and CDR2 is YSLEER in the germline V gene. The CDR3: CASSQTAAPGSSGNTIYF. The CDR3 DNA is TGCGCCAGCAGCCAAACGGCCGCCCCTGGGTCCTCTGGAAACACCATATATTTT.

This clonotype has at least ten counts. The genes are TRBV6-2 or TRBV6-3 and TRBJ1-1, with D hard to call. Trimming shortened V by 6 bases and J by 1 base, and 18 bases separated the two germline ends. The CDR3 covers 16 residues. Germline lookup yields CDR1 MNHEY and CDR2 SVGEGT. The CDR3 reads CASSTPVDNPNTEAFF. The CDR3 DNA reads TGTGCCAGCAGCACTCCCGTCGACAACCCGAACACTGAAGCTTTCTTT.

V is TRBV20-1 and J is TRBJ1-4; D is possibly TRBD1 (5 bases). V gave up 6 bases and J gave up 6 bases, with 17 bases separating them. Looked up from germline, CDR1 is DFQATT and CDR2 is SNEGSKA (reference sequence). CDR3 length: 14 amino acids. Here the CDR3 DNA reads TGCAGTGCCGAGGAAGGGGAGTCGGATGAAAAACTGTTTTTT. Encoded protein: CSAEEGESDEKLFF.

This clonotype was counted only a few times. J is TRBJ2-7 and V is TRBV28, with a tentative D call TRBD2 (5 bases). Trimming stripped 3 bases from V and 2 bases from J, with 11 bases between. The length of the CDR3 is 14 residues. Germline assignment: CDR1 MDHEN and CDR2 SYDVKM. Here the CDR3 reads CASSFYGNPYEQYF. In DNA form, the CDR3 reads TGTGCCAGCAGTTTCTACGGGAACCCCTACGAGCAGTACTTC.

The CDR3 region is CASGLSARRGHNEQFF. CDR3 coding DNA: TGTGCTAGTGGTTTGTCGGCCCGGCGGGGTCACAATGAGCAGTTCTTC. The V call is TRBV12-5, the J call TRBJ2-1; possibly TRBD2 for D (6 bases). Germline CDR1 LGHNT, CDR2 FRNRAP. This CDR3 is built from 16 residues. V lost 2 bases to trimming and J lost 5 bases, with 16 bases between them.

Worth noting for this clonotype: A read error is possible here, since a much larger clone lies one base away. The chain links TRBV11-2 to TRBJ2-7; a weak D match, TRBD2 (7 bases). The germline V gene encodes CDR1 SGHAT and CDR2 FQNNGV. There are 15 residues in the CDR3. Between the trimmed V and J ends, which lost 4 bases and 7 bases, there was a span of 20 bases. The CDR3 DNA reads TGTGCCAGCAGCTCTGGGGGGGCCCCAGGGCGGGAGCAGTACTTC. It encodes CASSSGGAPGREQYF.

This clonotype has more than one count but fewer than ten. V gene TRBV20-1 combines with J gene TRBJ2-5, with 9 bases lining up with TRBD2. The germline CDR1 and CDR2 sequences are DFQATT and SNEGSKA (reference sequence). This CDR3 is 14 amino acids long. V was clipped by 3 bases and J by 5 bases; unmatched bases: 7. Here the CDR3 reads CSARRGLAGETQYF. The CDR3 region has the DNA TGCAGTGCTAGGCGGGGGCTAGCGGGGGAGACCCAGTACTTC.

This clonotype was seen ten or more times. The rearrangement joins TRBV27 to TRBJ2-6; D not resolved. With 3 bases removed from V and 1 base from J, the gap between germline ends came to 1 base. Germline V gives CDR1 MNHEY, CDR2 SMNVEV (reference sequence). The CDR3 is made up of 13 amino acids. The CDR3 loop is CASSFSGANVLTF. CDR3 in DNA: TGTGCCAGCAGTTTTTCTGGGGCCAACGTCCTGACTTTC.

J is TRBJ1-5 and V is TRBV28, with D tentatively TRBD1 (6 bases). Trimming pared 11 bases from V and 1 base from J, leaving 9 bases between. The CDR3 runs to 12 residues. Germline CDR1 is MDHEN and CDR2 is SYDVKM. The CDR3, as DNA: TGTGCCGGCGGACAGAGCAATCAGCCCCAGCATTTT. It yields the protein CAGGQSNQPQHF.

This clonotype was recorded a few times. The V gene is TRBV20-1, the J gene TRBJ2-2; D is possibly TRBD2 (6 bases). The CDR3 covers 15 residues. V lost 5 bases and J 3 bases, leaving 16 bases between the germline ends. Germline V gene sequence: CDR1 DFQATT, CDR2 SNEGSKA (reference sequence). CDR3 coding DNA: TGCAGTGCTTCGACGCCCCCGGGGGACACCGGGGAGCTGTTTTTT. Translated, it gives CSASTPPGDTGELFF.

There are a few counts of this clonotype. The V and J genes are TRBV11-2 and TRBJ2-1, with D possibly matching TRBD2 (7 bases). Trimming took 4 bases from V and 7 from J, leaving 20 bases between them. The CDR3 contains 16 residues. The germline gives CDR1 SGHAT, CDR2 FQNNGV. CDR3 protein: CASSWGAGVPFNEQFF. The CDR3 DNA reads TGTGCCAGCAGCTGGGGGGCGGGGGTTCCATTTAATGAGCAGTTCTTC.

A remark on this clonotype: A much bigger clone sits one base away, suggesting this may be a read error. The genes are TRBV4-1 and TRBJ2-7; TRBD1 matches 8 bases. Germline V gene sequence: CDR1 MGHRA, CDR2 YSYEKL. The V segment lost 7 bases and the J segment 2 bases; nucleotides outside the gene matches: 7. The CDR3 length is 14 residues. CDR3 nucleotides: TGCGCCAGCATCCAGACGACAGGGGCCTACGAGCAGTACTTC. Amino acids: CASIQTTGAYEQYF.

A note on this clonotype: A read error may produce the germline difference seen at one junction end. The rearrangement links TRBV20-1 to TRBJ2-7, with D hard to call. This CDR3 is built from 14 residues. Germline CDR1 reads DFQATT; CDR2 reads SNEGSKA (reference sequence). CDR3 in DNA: TGCAGTGCCAGAGGTCCCCAGGAATACTACGAGCTGTACTTC. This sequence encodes CSARGPQEYYELYF.

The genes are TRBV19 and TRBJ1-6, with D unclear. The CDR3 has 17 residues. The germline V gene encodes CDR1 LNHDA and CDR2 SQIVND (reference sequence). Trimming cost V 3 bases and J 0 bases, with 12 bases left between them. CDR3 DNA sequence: TGTGCCAGTAGTATTGCCAGGCCGAGCTCCTATAATTCACCCCTCCACTTT. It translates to CASSIARPSSYNSPLHF.

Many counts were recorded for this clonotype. The CDR3: CASSDYPFATNEKLFF. The CDR3 bases are TGTGCCAGCAGTGATTACCCCTTTGCAACTAATGAAAAACTGTTTTTT. V usage is TRBV2 and J usage is TRBJ1-4, with unresolved D. The CDR3 totals 16 residues. Trimming stripped 3 bases from V and 0 bases from J, with 11 bases between. In germline, CDR1 is SNHLY, CDR2 FYNNEI.

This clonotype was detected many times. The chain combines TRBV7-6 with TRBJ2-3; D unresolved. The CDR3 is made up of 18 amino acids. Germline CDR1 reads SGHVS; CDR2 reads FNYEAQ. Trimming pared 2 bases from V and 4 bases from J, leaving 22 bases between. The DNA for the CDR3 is TGTGCCAGCAGCTTAACCCCCCCGCAAGGCCGGCACTCAGATACGCAGTATTTT. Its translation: CASSLTPPQGRHSDTQYF. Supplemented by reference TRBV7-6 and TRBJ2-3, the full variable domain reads GAGVSQSPRYKVTKRGQDVALRCDPISGHVSLYWYRQALGQGPEFLTYFNYEAQQDKSGLPNDRFSAERPEGSISTLTIQRTEQRDSAMYRCASSLTPPQGRHSDTQYFGPGTRLTVL.

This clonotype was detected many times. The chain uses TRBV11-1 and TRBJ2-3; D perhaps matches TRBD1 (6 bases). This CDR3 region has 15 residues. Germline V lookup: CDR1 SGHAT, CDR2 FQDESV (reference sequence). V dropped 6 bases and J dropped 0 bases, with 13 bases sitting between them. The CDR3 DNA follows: TGTGCCAGCAGTCTAACAGGGATAAGCACAGATACGCAGTATTTT. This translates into CASSLTGISTDTQYF.

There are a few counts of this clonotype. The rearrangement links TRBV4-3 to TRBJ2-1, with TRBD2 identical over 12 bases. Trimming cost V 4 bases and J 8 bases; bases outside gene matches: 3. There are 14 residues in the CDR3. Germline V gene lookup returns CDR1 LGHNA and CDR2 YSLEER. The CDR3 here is CASSPGLAGYEQFF. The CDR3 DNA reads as TGCGCCAGCAGCCCGGGACTAGCGGGCTATGAGCAGTTCTTC.